What follows are 17 T cell receptor beta chains derived from one specimen sequenced in a study of blood T cells in healthy people across ages. Sample-barcoded 5' priming and a J-beta primer mix drove a second PCR of about 7 to 12 cycles. Using its own MiXCR run on the 5' RACE reads, TCRdb lists one record per CDR3 protein. The sample has about 640,000 distinct CDR3 sequences, roughly 50% seen once; the top ten hold 35% to 40%. The sample comprised blood. These TCRs come from a man between 60 and 75 years old in good health.

This rearrangement joins TRBV28 to TRBJ2-6; 8 bases are shared with TRBD1. Germline assignment: CDR1 MDHEN and CDR2 SYDVKM. The CDR3 is made up of 15 amino acids. The V segment lost 5 bases and the J segment 2 bases; nucleotides outside the gene matches: 2. CDR3 bases: TGTGCCAGCAGTAAGACAGGGGCTGGGGCCAACGTCCTGACTTTC. Translating gives CASSKTGAGANVLTF.

This clonotype was detected a few times. The V and J genes are TRBV20-1 and TRBJ2-1; 8 bases fit TRBD2. Germline CDR1 DFQATT, CDR2 SNEGSKA (reference sequence). This CDR3 has 12 amino acids. V lost 3 bases, J lost 6 bases, and 1 base stayed unmatched. The CDR3 nucleotides read TGCAGTGCTAGGGCGGGGGGCAATGAGCAGTTCTTC. It is translated as CSARAGGNEQFF.

The CDR3 region is CASSYSGSPDRGRGQPQHF. The CDR3 DNA follows: TGTGCCAGCAGTTACTCGGGCTCCCCGGACAGGGGAAGGGGGCAGCCCCAGCATTTT. The chain couples TRBV6-2 or TRBV6-3 to TRBJ1-5, with 9 bases aligning to TRBD1. After removal of 0 bases from V and 7 bases from J, the junction contained 16 bases not matched to a gene. Germline CDR1 reads MNHEY; CDR2 reads SVGEGT. The CDR3 contains 19 residues.

This clonotype occurred a few times. The genes are TRBV7-9 and TRBJ1-6; D is perhaps TRBD1 (5 bases). Trimming cost V 5 bases and J 6 bases, with 11 bases left between them. CDR1 is SEHNR, CDR2 FQNEAQ, per germline (reference sequence). The CDR3 has 14 amino acids. The CDR3 bases are TGTGCCAGCAGCCAGGTGACAGTTAATTCACCCCTCCACTTT. It encodes CASSQVTVNSPLHF.

This chain connects TRBV10-1 to TRBJ2-3; TRBD2 agrees at 12 bases. The CDR3 spans 14 residues. Unmatched junction bases numbered 2, after V lost 10 bases and J lost 0 bases. From germline, CDR1 is WNHNN and CDR2 SYGVQD (reference sequence). The CDR3 sequence is CATGTSGSTDTQYF. In nucleotides, the CDR3 is TGCGCCACCGGGACTAGCGGGAGCACAGATACGCAGTATTTT.

This clonotype occurred once. The genes are TRBV5-1 and TRBJ2-1, with 8 bases identical to TRBD2. V dropped 0 bases and J dropped 8; count of bases not matched to a gene: 4. From germline, CDR1 is SGHRS and CDR2 YFSETQ. CDR3 length equals 14 residues. CDR3 sequence (DNA): TGCGCCAGCAGCTTGGGGGGGACTAGGGATGAGCAGTTCTTC. Translating gives CASSLGGTRDEQFF.

This rearrangement joins TRBV6-2 or TRBV6-3 to TRBJ2-1, with 9 nucleotides matching TRBD2. The CDR3 extends over 14 amino acids. With V trimmed by 11 bases and J by 9 bases, 14 bases remained unmatched. Per the germline V gene, CDR1 is MNHEY and CDR2 is SVGEGT. This CDR3 reads CAGTITGLASEQFF. CDR3 in DNA: TGTGCCGGCACTATAACGGGACTAGCAAGTGAGCAGTTCTTC.

This rearrangement joins TRBV20-1 to TRBJ2-1; D unclear. Trimming cost V 6 bases and J 1 base, with 10 bases left between them. Germline values: CDR1 DFQATT, CDR2 SNEGSKA (reference sequence). The CDR3 has 13 amino acids. Written as DNA, the CDR3 is TGCAGTGCCCCCCCGCGGTCCTACAATGAGCAGTTCTTC. It specifies CSAPPRSYNEQFF.

V gene TRBV11-2 combines with J gene TRBJ1-4; no clear D gene. Germline V gene sequence: CDR1 SGHAT, CDR2 FQNNGV. This CDR3 region has 16 residues. Trimming removed 3 bases at V and 5 bases at J, with 16 bases between. The CDR3 region is CASSLAVRASNEKLFF. The DNA of the CDR3 is TGTGCCAGCAGCTTGGCGGTGAGGGCCTCCAATGAAAAACTGTTTTTT.

Note on this clonotype: Relative to the germline gene, one junction end is altered; a read error may explain this. This sequence joins TRBV10-3 and TRBJ2-1; D not certain. Germline V gene lookup returns CDR1 ENHRY and CDR2 SYGVKD. CDR3 length: 16 residues. This CDR3 is CAISESWAGGSNEQFF. CDR3 coding DNA: TGTGCCATCAGTGAGTCGTGGGCAGGCGGATCAAATGAACAGTTCTTC.

The genes are TRBV20-1 and TRBJ2-5, with 10 bases fitting TRBD2. The germline CDR1 and CDR2 sequences are DFQATT and SNEGSKA (reference sequence). V lost 0 bases to trimming and J lost 5 bases; unmatched junction nucleotides: 6. There are 15 residues in the CDR3. The CDR3 DNA reads TGCAGTGCTAGAGATTCAGCGGGGGGGAGGGAGACCCAGTACTTC. Its protein is CSARDSAGGRETQYF.

This clonotype was seen a few times. The chain carries TRBV29-1 and TRBJ2-1; 7 nucleotides match TRBD1. V was pared by 3 bases and J by 3 bases, with 5 bases of the junction left unmatched. Germline CDR1 reads SQVTM; CDR2 reads ANQGSEA. This CDR3 is built from 14 residues. The CDR3 reads CSVDPGTVYNEQFF. The DNA of the CDR3 is TGCAGCGTTGACCCCGGGACAGTCTACAATGAGCAGTTCTTC.

The chain combines TRBV28 with TRBJ1-5; TRBD1 matches at 9 bases. V shed 6 bases and J 2 bases; nucleotides not matched to a gene: 8. Germline V gene data show CDR1 as MDHEN and CDR2 as SYDVKM. CDR3 length: 16 residues. As DNA, the CDR3 is TGTGCCAGCAGCACACAGGGGGCGCAGGGCAATCAGCCCCAGCATTTT. This encodes CASSTQGAQGNQPQHF. Filled out from reference TRBV28 and TRBJ1-5, the complete variable domain reads DVKVTQSSRYLVKRTGEKVFLECVQDMDHENMFWYRQDPGLGLRLIYFSYDVKMKEKGDIPEGYSVSREKKERFSLILESASTNQTSMYLCASSTQGAQGNQPQHFGDGTRLSIL.

This clonotype appeared a few times. A much larger clonotype is one base distant, so this may be a read error. The J gene is TRBJ2-7, the V gene TRBV6-2 or TRBV6-3; no reliable D call. Germline CDR1 reads MNHEY; CDR2 reads SVGEGT. This CDR3 comprises 13 residues. Trimming cost V 5 bases and J 4 bases, with 12 bases left between them. CDR3: CASSDTLFYEQYF. The CDR3 bases are TGTGCCAGCAGTGACACGCTCTTTTACGAGCAGTACTTC.

The rearrangement uses TRBV6-5 and TRBJ2-5, with D perhaps TRBD1 (8 bases). Germline lookup yields CDR1 MNHEY and CDR2 SVGAGI. Deletions cut 5 bases from V and 11 bases from J, with 27 bases between. CDR3 length equals 16 residues. CDR3 protein: CASSTRTGRAYNEQYF. The CDR3 nucleotides read TGTGCCAGCAGTACCCGGACAGGGAGGGCCTACAATGAGCAGTACTTC.

The chain employs TRBV2 and TRBJ1-1, with a weak D call TRBD1 (5 bases). Trimming cost V 6 bases and J 0 bases, with 17 bases left between them. From germline, CDR1 is SNHLY and CDR2 FYNNEI. This CDR3 contains 16 residues. Here the CDR3 reads CASRGRAQSMNTEAFF. The CDR3 bases are TGTGCCAGCAGAGGCAGGGCCCAATCTATGAACACTGAAGCTTTCTTT.

The rearrangement links TRBV27 to TRBJ2-5; D uncertain. Trimming left V 5 bases short and J 9 bases short, with 19 bases between. Germline V gene sequence: CDR1 MNHEY, CDR2 SMNVEV (reference sequence). The CDR3 totals 14 residues. The CDR3 protein is CASSEVGGPTAQYF. Written as DNA, the CDR3 is TGTGCCAGCAGTGAGGTGGGCGGCCCCACGGCCCAGTACTTC.